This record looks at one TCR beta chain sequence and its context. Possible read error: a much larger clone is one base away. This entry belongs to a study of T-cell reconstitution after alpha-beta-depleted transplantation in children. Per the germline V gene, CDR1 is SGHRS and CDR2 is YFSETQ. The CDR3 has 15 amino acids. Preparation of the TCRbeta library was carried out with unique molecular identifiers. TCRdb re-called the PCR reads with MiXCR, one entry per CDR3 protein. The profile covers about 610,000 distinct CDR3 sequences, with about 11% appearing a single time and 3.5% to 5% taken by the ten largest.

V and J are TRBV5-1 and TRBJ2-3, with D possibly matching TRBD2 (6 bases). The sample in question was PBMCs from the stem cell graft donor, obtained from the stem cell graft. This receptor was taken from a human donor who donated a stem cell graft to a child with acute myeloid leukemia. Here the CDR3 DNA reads TGCGCCAGCGTCTCAAGGGGACTGGGCACAGGTACGCAGTATTTT. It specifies CASVSRGLGTGTQYF.